These 30 T cell receptor beta chains were sequenced from one sample in a study of blood T cell repertoires in COVID-19. TCRdb's table, derived via immunoSEQ multiplex PCR, lists solely in-frame clones and lacks some. The sample lists around 200,000 clones; approximately 85% were seen once. The sequencing input was PBMCs or T cells enriched from blood (not recorded which). These receptors all stem from a middle-aged man who had recovered from COVID-19.

The J gene is TRBJ2-5, the V gene TRBV5-1, with D possibly matching TRBD2 (7 bases). Trimming left V 4 bases short and J 5 bases short, with 15 bases between. CDR3 length: 14 residues. Germline loops: CDR1 SGHRS, CDR2 YFSETQ. CDR3 bases: TGCGCCAGCAGCGGCCGGGGGGCCGAGGAGACCCAGTACTTC. Translated, it gives CASSGRGAEETQYF.

The chain recombines TRBV27 with TRBJ2-5; possibly TRBD2 for D (6 bases). The V end was cut by 5 bases, the J end by 3 bases, with 19 bases between. In germline, CDR1 is MNHEY, CDR2 SMNVEV (reference sequence). This CDR3 spans 16 amino acids. CDR3: CASSALGRVAEETQYF. CDR3 bases: TGTGCCAGCAGTGCCCTTGGAAGGGTAGCGGAAGAGACCCAGTACTTC.

The chain has TRBV2 and TRBJ2-5; 8 bases map to TRBD2. Germline loops: CDR1 SNHLY, CDR2 FYNNEI. The CDR3 runs 14 residues. V was pared by 7 bases and J by 5 bases, with 9 bases of the junction left unmatched. The CDR3 here is CASTPSGRGETQYF. The CDR3 DNA reads TGTGCCAGCACCCCCAGCGGGAGAGGCGAGACCCAGTACTTC.

The chain couples TRBV15 to TRBJ2-1; 7 bases are a match to TRBD1. Trimming removed 5 bases from V and 5 bases from J; junction bases left unmatched: 12. The CDR3 extends over 16 amino acids. Germline V gives CDR1 LNHNV, CDR2 YYDKDF (reference sequence). CDR3 loop: CATSAALGQLNNEQFF. CDR3 bases: TGTGCCACCAGCGCCGCTTTGGGACAGCTTAACAATGAGCAGTTCTTC.

This clone was seen a few times. The rearrangement links TRBV2 to TRBJ1-1, with 7 positions matching TRBD1. The CDR3 sequence is 13 residues long. V was pared by 8 bases and J by 4 bases, with 7 bases of the junction left unmatched. CDR1 and CDR2 from the germline V gene are SNHLY and FYNNEI. The CDR3 DNA follows: TGTGCCAGCTTTTTGCAGGGGGGCACTGAAGCTTTCTTT. Translation: CASFLQGGTEAFF. Filled out from reference TRBV2 and TRBJ1-1, the complete variable domain reads EPEVTQTPSHQVTQMGQEVILRCVPISNHLYFYWYRQILGQKVEFLVSFYNNEISEKSEIFDDQFSVERPDGSNFTLKIRSTKLEDSAMYFCASFLQGGTEAFFGQGTRLTVV.

The chain carries TRBV6-4 and TRBJ1-6, with D hard to call. CDR1 MRHNA and CDR2 SNTAGT come from the germline V gene. The CDR3 runs 14 residues. Between the trimmed V and J ends, which lost 4 bases and 11 bases, there was a span of 15 bases. This CDR3 is CASSAGPGGTPLHF. CDR3 in DNA: TGTGCCAGCAGTGCGGGTCCGGGAGGAACACCCCTCCACTTT.

This clone was detected many times. The CDR3 region has the DNA TGCAGCGTCGTAGCGGGGGCTACCGGGGAGCTGTTTTTT. It yields the protein CSVVAGATGELFF. The chain couples TRBV29-1 to TRBJ2-2, with 9 nucleotides matching TRBD2. The CDR3 spans 13 residues. V lost 6 bases and J lost 5; bases outside the gene matches: 4. CDR1 is SQVTM and CDR2 is ANQGSEA in the germline V gene.

This clone came up a few times. The chain uses TRBV19 and TRBJ1-3, with 8 bases lining up with TRBD1. The CDR3 runs to 14 residues. Germline values: CDR1 LNHDA, CDR2 SQIVND (reference sequence). With V trimmed by 5 bases and J by 3 bases, 3 bases remained unmatched. CDR3: CASSRTGLGNTIYF. CDR3 in DNA: TGTGCCAGTAGTCGGACAGGGCTTGGAAACACCATATATTTT.

This clone appeared a few times. The rearrangement joins TRBV6-5 to TRBJ1-1, with D unresolved. Germline V lookup: CDR1 MNHEY, CDR2 SVGAGI. The CDR3 is made up of 13 amino acids. V lost 2 bases to trimming and J lost 1 base, with 5 bases between them. CDR3 bases: TGTGCCAGCAGTTACACTTCGAACACTGAAGCTTTCTTT. As protein: CASSYTSNTEAFF.

In the case of this clone: Being one base from a much bigger clone, this may be a read error. The chain carries TRBV5-6 and TRBJ1-1, with D hard to call. V gave up 2 bases and J gave up 7 bases, with 6 bases separating them. CDR1 and CDR2 (germline): SGHDT, YYEEEE. This CDR3 region has 11 residues. The CDR3, as DNA: TGTGCCAGCAGCTTAGGCGGTGAAGCTTTCTTT. It yields the protein CASSLGGEAFF.

The genes are TRBV11-2 and TRBJ2-7; 7 bases line up with TRBD1. Germline lookup yields CDR1 SGHAT and CDR2 FQNNGV. Germline trimming cut 7 bases from V and 6 bases from J; bases unmatched to any gene: 9. The CDR3 length is 13 residues. The CDR3 reads CASTKDRVGEQYF. CDR3 DNA: TGTGCCAGCACCAAAGACAGGGTAGGCGAGCAGTACTTC.

This sequence joins TRBV7-2 and TRBJ1-1; 10 bases line up with TRBD1. Germline CDR1 is SGHTA and CDR2 is FQGNSA. This CDR3 is built from 13 residues. V lost 1 base and J lost 10; bases outside the gene matches: 3. CDR3 region: CASSLDGTGVAFF. For the CDR3, the DNA is TGTGCCAGCAGCTTAGATGGGACAGGGGTAGCTTTCTTT.

The CDR3: CATLNRQGARGYTF. In DNA, the CDR3 is TGTGCCACCCTTAATCGACAGGGGGCGCGGGGCTACACCTTC. The chain has TRBV5-4 and TRBJ1-2; 10 positions match TRBD1. V lost 9 bases, J lost 8 bases, and 13 bases stayed unmatched. The CDR3 has 14 residues. Per the germline V gene, CDR1 is SGHNT and CDR2 is YYREEE (reference sequence).

The gene calls are TRBV10-3 and TRBJ2-5; TRBD1 aligns across 8 bases. Germline V gene lookup returns CDR1 ENHRY and CDR2 SYGVKD. Trimming removed 10 bases from V and 4 bases from J; junction bases left unmatched: 8. This CDR3 region has 13 residues. The CDR3 spells CANSGGLGETQYF. CDR3 DNA: TGTGCCAATTCAGGGGGCCTAGGAGAGACCCAGTACTTC.

This chain uses TRBV7-6 with TRBJ1-3; D possibly corresponds to TRBD1 (6 bases). This CDR3 region has 15 residues. The V gene lost 4 bases and the J gene lost 0 bases, with 10 bases spanning the gap. Germline-derived CDR1 and CDR2 are SGHVS and FNYEAQ. The CDR3 loop is CASSSYRDSGNTIYF. CDR3 nucleotides: TGTGCCAGCAGCTCATACAGGGACTCTGGAAACACCATATATTTT. Complete variable domain (other parts from reference TRBV7-6 and TRBJ1-3): GAGVSQSPRYKVTKRGQDVALRCDPISGHVSLYWYRQALGQGPEFLTYFNYEAQQDKSGLPNDRFSAERPEGSISTLTIQRTEQRDSAMYRCASSSYRDSGNTIYFGEGSWLTVV.

The chain joins TRBV29-1 to TRBJ2-7; tentative D call: TRBD2 (5 bases). The CDR3 spans 13 residues. The germline V gene encodes CDR1 SQVTM and CDR2 ANQGSEA. Trimming removed 4 bases at V and 3 bases at J, with 13 bases between. In nucleotides, the CDR3 is TGCAGCGTTGTAGTACTAGACCGCTACGAGCAGTACTTC. Translation gives CSVVVLDRYEQYF.

This chain links TRBV27 with TRBJ1-1; a weak D match, TRBD1 (5 bases). Germline lookup yields CDR1 MNHEY and CDR2 SMNVEV (reference sequence). The CDR3 runs to 14 residues. The germline V and J ends were trimmed by 7 bases and 0 bases, with 12 bases remaining between them. CDR3 in amino acids: CASIARALNTEAFF. CDR3 in DNA: TGTGCCAGCATTGCCAGGGCCCTGAACACTGAAGCTTTCTTT.

The chain links TRBV28 to TRBJ1-1; D unclear. The CDR3 contains 12 residues. V lost 6 bases, J lost 1 base, and 6 bases lay in between. CDR1 and CDR2 from the germline V gene are MDHEN and SYDVKM. CDR3 bases: TGTGCCAGCAGCCCAGGGAACACTGAAGCTTTCTTT. It specifies CASSPGNTEAFF.

As for this clone: This could be a read error, since a much larger clone is one nucleotide away. This CDR3 is also generated by other DNA sequences in the sample. The chain couples TRBV6-4 to TRBJ2-2, with TRBD1 identical over 8 bases. In germline, CDR1 is MRHNA, CDR2 SNTAGT. CDR3 size: 13 residues. V lost 9 bases and J lost 6; bases outside the gene matches: 6. CDR3 sequence reads: CASSPDRAGELFF. CDR3 DNA sequence: TGTGCCAGTAGCCCGGACAGGGCCGGGGAGCTGTTTTTT.

This clone has just a few counts. This sequence joins TRBV5-1 and TRBJ1-2; 7 nucleotides agree with TRBD1. Trimming cost V 3 bases and J 5 bases; bases outside gene matches: 10. Germline CDR1 SGHRS, CDR2 YFSETQ. The CDR3 runs to 15 residues. CDR3 bases: TGCGCCAGCAGCTCCTCCCCTGGGACAGCTTATGGCTACACCTTC. Translated, it gives CASSSSPGTAYGYTF.

The CDR3 loop is CASATRPTEAFF. Written as DNA, the CDR3 is TGTGCTAGTGCCACTCGTCCCACTGAAGCTTTCTTT. The chain recombines TRBV12-5 with TRBJ1-1; D unresolved. The ends were cut back, 7 bases at V and 4 bases at J, with 10 bases in the middle. The CDR3 covers 12 residues. CDR1 LGHNT and CDR2 FRNRAP come from the germline V gene.

CDR3 nucleotide sequence: TGCGCCAGCAGCCCACTTTTAGGCGGGGAGGGGAGCTCCTACAATGAGCAGTTCTTC. Translation gives CASSPLLGGEGSSYNEQFF. The rearrangement uses TRBV4-1 and TRBJ2-1; the match to TRBD2 covers 7 bases. The CDR3 loop spans 19 amino acids. With V trimmed by 4 bases and J by 0 bases, 15 bases remained unmatched. Germline V gene data show CDR1 as MGHRA and CDR2 as YSYEKL.

The chain carries TRBV24-1 and TRBJ2-6, with 9 bases aligning to TRBD1. This CDR3 has 16 amino acids. V lost 12 bases and J lost 1; bases outside the gene matches: 9. CDR1 is KGHDR, CDR2 SFDVKD, per germline. CDR3 coding DNA: TGTGCCCATCCGGGACAGGGAGCTTCTGGGGCCAACGTCCTGACTTTC. Its translation is CAHPGQGASGANVLTF.

The rearrangement joins TRBV4-1 to TRBJ2-5; TRBD2 agrees at 7 bases. The ends lost 1 base at V and 5 bases at J; junction bases unmatched: 7. This CDR3 is 15 amino acids long. Germline V gene data show CDR1 as MGHRA and CDR2 as YSYEKL. In nucleotides, the CDR3 is TGCGCCAGCAGCCAAGTCGCAGCGGGAAGTGAGACCCAGTACTTC. Translated: CASSQVAAGSETQYF.

This clone was detected once. The chain employs TRBV5-1 and TRBJ1-4; maybe TRBD1 (6 bases). The germline V gene encodes CDR1 SGHRS and CDR2 YFSETQ. This CDR3 contains 14 residues. V dropped 7 bases and J dropped 4 bases, with 14 bases sitting between them. The CDR3 DNA follows: TGCGCCAGCGGCGAACAGGGTAATAATGAAAAACTGTTTTTT. Its protein product is CASGEQGNNEKLFF.

This clone was recorded a few times. The V gene is TRBV19, the J gene TRBJ1-5, with D possibly TRBD1 on 5 matching bases. The CDR3 has 13 amino acids. Germline V gene lookup returns CDR1 LNHDA and CDR2 SQIVND (reference sequence). Trimming took 8 bases from V and 0 from J, leaving 8 bases between them. This chain's CDR3 is CASDSYSNQPQHF. The CDR3 DNA is TGTGCCAGTGACAGTTATAGCAATCAGCCCCAGCATTTT. Full variable domain (missing parts from reference TRBV19 and TRBJ1-5): DGGITQSPKYLFRKEGQNVTLSCEQNLNHDAMYWYRQDPGQGLRLIYYSQIVNDFQKGDIAEGYSVSREKKESFPLTVTSAQKNPTAFYLCASDSYSNQPQHFGDGTRLSIL.

This sequence joins TRBV6-6 and TRBJ2-7; D perhaps matches TRBD2 (5 bases). There are 14 residues in the CDR3. Germline V gives CDR1 MNHNY, CDR2 SVGAGI (reference sequence). V was pared by 4 bases and J by 1 base, with 11 bases between. The CDR3 here is CASSSPTRSYEQYF. CDR3 nucleotides: TGTGCCAGCAGTTCCCCCACTAGATCCTACGAGCAGTACTTC.

This rearrangement joins TRBV28 to TRBJ2-3; 10 nucleotides agree with TRBD1. The CDR3 contains 15 residues. Germline lookup yields CDR1 MDHEN and CDR2 SYDVKM. Trimming removed 6 bases from V and 5 bases from J; junction bases left unmatched: 8. CDR3 coding DNA: TGTGCCAGCAGCTCCCCGGGACAGGGGAAAGATACGCAGTATTTT. Its translation: CASSSPGQGKDTQYF.

V and J are TRBV30 and TRBJ1-1; D is unresolved. Deletions cut 3 bases from V and 8 bases from J, with 13 bases between. CDR1 is GTSNPN, CDR2 SVGIG, per germline (reference sequence). The CDR3 has 12 residues. CDR3 protein: CAWRAPVLEAFF. CDR3 coding DNA: TGTGCCTGGAGGGCCCCCGTTTTGGAAGCTTTCTTT.

The chain links TRBV7-9 to TRBJ1-5; unclear D gene. Trimming cost V 5 bases and J 4 bases, with 12 bases left between them. The length of the CDR3 is 14 residues. Germline V gene sequence: CDR1 SEHNR, CDR2 FQNEAQ (reference sequence). In nucleotides, the CDR3 is TGTGCCAGCAGCATATCGTCGGGTAATCAGCCCCAGCATTTT. This encodes CASSISSGNQPQHF. The full variable domain, its missing parts supplied by reference TRBV7-9 and TRBJ1-5, is DTGVSQNPRHKITKRGQNVTFRCDPISEHNRLYWYRQTLGQGPEFLTYFQNEAQLEKSRLLSDRFSAERPKGSFSTLEIQRTEQGDSAMYLCASSISSGNQPQHFGDGTRLSIL.